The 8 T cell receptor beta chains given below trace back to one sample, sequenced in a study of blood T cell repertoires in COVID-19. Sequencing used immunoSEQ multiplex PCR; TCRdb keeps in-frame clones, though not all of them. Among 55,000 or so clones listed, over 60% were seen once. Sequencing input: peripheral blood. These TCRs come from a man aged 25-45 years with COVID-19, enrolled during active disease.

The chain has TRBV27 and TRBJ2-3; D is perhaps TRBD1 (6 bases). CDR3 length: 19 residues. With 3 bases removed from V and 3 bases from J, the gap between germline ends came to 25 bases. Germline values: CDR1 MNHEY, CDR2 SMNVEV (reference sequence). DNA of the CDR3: TGTGCCAGCAGTTTCGGACGGATAGGGTCCTGGGGGCGAACAGATACGCAGTATTTT. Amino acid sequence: CASSFGRIGSWGRTDTQYF.

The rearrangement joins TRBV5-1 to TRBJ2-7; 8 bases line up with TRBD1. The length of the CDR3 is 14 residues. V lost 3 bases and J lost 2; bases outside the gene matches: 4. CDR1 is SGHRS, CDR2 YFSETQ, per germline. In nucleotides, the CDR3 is TGCGCCAGCAGCTCGACAGGGGAACCCTACGAGCAGTACTTC. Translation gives CASSSTGEPYEQYF.

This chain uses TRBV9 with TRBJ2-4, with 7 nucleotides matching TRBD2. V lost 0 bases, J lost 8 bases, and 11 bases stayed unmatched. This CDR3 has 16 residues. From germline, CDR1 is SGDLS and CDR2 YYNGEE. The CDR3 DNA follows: TGTGCCAGCAGCGTAGAGGGAGGGGCCGGCTGGGACATTCAGTACTTC. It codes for CASSVEGGAGWDIQYF.

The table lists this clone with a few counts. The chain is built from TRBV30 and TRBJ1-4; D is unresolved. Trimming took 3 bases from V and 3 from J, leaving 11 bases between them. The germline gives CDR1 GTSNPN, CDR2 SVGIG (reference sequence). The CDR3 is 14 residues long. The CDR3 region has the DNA TGTGCCTGGAGCCGCAATCAGGCTAATGAAAAACTGTTTTTT. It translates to CAWSRNQANEKLFF. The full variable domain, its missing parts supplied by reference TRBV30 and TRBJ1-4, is SQTIHQWPATLVQPVGSPLSLECTVEGTSNPNLYWYRQAAGRGLQLLFYSVGIGQISSEVPQNLSASRPQDRQFILSSKKLLLSDSGFYLCAWSRNQANEKLFFGSGTQLSVL.

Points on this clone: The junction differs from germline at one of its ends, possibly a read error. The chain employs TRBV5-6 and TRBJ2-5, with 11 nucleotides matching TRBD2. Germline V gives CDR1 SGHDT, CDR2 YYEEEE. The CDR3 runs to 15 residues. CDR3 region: CAGSVSGGGEETQYF. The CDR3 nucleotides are TGTGCCGGCAGCGTTAGCGGGGGGGGAGAAGAGACCCAGTACTTC.

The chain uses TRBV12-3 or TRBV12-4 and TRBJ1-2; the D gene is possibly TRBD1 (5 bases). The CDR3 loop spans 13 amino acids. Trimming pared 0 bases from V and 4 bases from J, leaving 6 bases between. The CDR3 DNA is TGTGCCAGCAGTTTAGCTCAGGGCTATGGCTACACCTTC. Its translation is CASSLAQGYGYTF.

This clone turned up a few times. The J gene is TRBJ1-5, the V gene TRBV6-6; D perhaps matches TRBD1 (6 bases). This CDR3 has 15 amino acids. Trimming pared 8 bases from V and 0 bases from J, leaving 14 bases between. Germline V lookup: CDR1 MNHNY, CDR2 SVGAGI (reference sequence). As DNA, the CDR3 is TGTGCCAGCTTAATATACAGGGATAGCAATCAGCCCCAGCATTTT. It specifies CASLIYRDSNQPQHF.

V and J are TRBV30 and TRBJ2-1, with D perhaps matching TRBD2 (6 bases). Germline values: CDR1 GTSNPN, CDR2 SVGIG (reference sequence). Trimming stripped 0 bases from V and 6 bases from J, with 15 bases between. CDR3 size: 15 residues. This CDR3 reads CAWSVSRGGVNEQFF. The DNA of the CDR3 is TGTGCCTGGAGTGTATCGCGGGGTGGAGTCAATGAGCAGTTCTTC.